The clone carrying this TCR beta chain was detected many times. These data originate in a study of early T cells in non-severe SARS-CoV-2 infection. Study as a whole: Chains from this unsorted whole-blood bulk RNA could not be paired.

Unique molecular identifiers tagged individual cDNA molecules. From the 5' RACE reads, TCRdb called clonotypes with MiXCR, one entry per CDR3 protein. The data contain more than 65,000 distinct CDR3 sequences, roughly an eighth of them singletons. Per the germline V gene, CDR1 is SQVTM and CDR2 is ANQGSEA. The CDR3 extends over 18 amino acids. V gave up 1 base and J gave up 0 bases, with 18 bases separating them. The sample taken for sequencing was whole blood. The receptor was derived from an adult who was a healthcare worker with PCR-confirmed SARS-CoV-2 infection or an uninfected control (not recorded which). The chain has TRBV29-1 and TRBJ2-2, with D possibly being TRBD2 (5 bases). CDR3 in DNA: TGCAGCGTTGAAGCTGTAGGCGGTCAGCGGACGAACACCGGGGAGCTGTTTTTT. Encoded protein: CSVEAVGGQRTNTGELFF.